The 9 T cell receptor beta chains below were found in one sample sequenced in a study of T cells in women clearing cervical HPV infection (dated by TCRdb to 2017 to 2018). Library preparation used the immunoSEQ multiplex PCR assay. The source is immuneACCESS, and TCRdb retained only in-frame sequences with V and J called. Part of the clones is not carried over; for the studies checked, unresolved V genes explain less than half of this, and the remainder is unexplained. The sample table includes under 45,000 clones. The ten largest clones represent roughly 5.8% of the sample. Sequences were obtained from blood buffy coat. The receptor source for this set is a woman aged 18-69 years with a cervical HPV16 infection that either progressed to CIN3+ or cleared (not recorded which).

As concerns this clone: The DNA ends 3 residues before the CDR3 does, and the rest of the CDR3 is filled in from the germline J gene. V usage is TRBV29-1 and J usage is TRBJ1-2, with 7 bases that match TRBD1. There are 15 residues in the CDR3. CDR1 SQVTM and CDR2 ANQGSEA come from the germline V gene. CDR3 amino acids: CSVSLGDRPSNDYTF. CDR3 bases read: TGCAGCGTTAGCCTAGGGGACAGACCATCCAATGAC.

The part of the CDR3 DNA that was read is TGTGCCAGCAGTTTGGGGGGCTCCTACAATGAG. It translates to CASSLGGSYNE. The full-length CDR3 reads as CASSLGGSYNEQFF. This chain joins TRBV28 and TRBJ2-1; D possibly corresponds to TRBD2 (6 bases). The read comes to an end 3 residues before the CDR3 does, leaving the germline J gene to fill in the end. V lost 3 bases, J lost 0 bases, and 6 bases lay in between. Germline V CDR1 and CDR2: MDHEN, SYDVKM. CDR3 length equals 14 residues. The complete variable domain, with remaining parts taken from reference TRBV28 and TRBJ2-1, reads DVKVTQSSRYLVKRTGEKVFLECVQDMDHENMFWYRQDPGLGLRLIYFSYDVKMKEKGDIPEGYSVSREKKERFSLILESASTNQTSMYLCASSLGGSYNEQFFGPGTRLTVL.

Concerning this clone itself: The read falls 3 residues short of the CDR3 end, and the missing part is taken from the germline J gene. The chain couples TRBV4-2 to TRBJ2-5; possibly TRBD2 for D (6 bases). The CDR3 contains 18 residues. The V end lost 0 bases, the J end lost 5 bases, and 22 bases lay between the germline ends. Germline loops: CDR1 LGHNA, CDR2 YNFKEQ. Partial CDR3 DNA: TGTGCCAGCAGCCAAGATGTAGTAGTTTTCGGGCGGGGCGAGACC. Protein sequence: CASSQDVVVFGRGET. The whole CDR3 sequence is CASSQDVVVFGRGETQYF.

Of note for this clone: The read halts 3 residues ahead of the CDR3 end, with the missing end drawn from the germline J gene. This chain connects TRBV7-3 to TRBJ1-2; a weak D match, TRBD1 (6 bases). Between the trimmed V and J ends, which lost 3 bases and 0 bases, there was a span of 11 bases. The CDR3 is 15 residues long. In germline, CDR1 is SGHTA, CDR2 FQGTGA. CDR3: CASSLGEGANYGYTF. The CDR3 DNA, read in part, is TGTGCCAGCAGCTTGGGCGAGGGGGCTAACTATGGC.

About this clone itself: The read ends 3 residues before the CDR3 terminus; that terminus is restored from the germline J gene. The V gene is TRBV5-4, the J gene TRBJ2-3; 8 bases are a match to TRBD2. CDR1 is SGHNT and CDR2 is YYREEE in the germline V gene (reference sequence). With V trimmed by 4 bases and J by 2 bases, 6 bases remained unmatched. CDR3 size: 15 residues. Incomplete CDR3 DNA: TGTGCCAGCAGCCCTTTACTAGCGGACACAGATACG. Amino acids: CASSPLLADTDT. The whole CDR3 reads CASSPLLADTDTQYF.

Concerning this clone: The read finishes 3 residues shy of the CDR3 end, and the germline J gene is used to complete it. The chain employs TRBV11-2 and TRBJ2-1; 9 bases line up with TRBD1. Germline V lookup: CDR1 SGHAT, CDR2 FQNNGV. V dropped 5 bases and J dropped 8; count of bases not matched to a gene: 10. This CDR3 has 15 residues. The CDR3 region is CASSEPGQGGDEQFF. The CDR3 bases that were read are TGTGCCAGCAGCGAACCGGGACAGGGTGGGGATGAG.

A remark on this clone: The read ends 3 residues early relative to the CDR3; the germline J gene fills the gap. The chain uses TRBV6-2 or TRBV6-3 and TRBJ2-7; 9 bases agree with TRBD1. V shed 2 bases and J 0 bases; nucleotides not matched to a gene: 2. The germline CDR1 and CDR2 sequences are MNHEY and SVGEGT. The CDR3 has 15 amino acids. The CDR3 spells CASSYEDRGSYEQYF. The DNA read from the CDR3 is TGTGCCAGCAGTTACGAGGACAGGGGCTCCTACGAG.

Of note for this clone: The junction departs from germline at one end; a sequencing error may be responsible. The sequence runs out 3 residues before the end of the CDR3; the remainder is reconstructed from the germline J gene. The rearrangement uses TRBV29-1 and TRBJ1-3, with TRBD1 as a possible D gene (5 bases). This CDR3 is 11 amino acids long. CDR1 and CDR2 (germline): SQVTM, ANQGSEA. CDR3 in amino acids: CSVVGGNTIYF. The DNA read from the CDR3 is TGCAGCGTTGTGGGGGGAAACACG.

As regards this clone: The read gets to within 3 residues of the CDR3 end, and the germline J gene fills in the rest. The chain carries TRBV30 and TRBJ1-2; TRBD1 matches 8 bases. CDR3 length: 14 amino acids. V lost 4 bases and J lost 4; bases outside the gene matches: 8. Germline-derived CDR1 and CDR2 are GTSNPN and SVGIG (reference sequence). The CDR3 loop is CAWKPSDRGYGYTF. CDR3 DNA, as far as it was read: TGTGCCTGGAAGCCCTCCGACAGGGGCTATGGC.